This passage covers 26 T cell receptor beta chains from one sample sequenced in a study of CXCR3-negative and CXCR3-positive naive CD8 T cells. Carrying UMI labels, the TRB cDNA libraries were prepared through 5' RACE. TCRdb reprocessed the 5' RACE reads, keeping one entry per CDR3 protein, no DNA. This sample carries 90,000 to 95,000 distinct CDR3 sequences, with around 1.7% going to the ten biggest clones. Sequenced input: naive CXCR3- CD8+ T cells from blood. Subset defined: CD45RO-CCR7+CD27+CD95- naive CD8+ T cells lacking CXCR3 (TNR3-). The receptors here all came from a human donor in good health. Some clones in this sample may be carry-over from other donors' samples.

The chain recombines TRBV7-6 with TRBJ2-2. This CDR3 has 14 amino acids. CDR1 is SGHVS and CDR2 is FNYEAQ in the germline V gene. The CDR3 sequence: CASSLDMVTGELFF.

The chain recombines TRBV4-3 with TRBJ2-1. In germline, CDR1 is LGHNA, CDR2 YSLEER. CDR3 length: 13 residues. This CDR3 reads CASSPRNNDEQFF.

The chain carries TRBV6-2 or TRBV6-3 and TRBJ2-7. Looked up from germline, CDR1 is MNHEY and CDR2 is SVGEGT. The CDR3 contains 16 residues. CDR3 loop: CASSYSSLGFYYEQYF.

The CDR3 protein is CASSQGSGAGELFF. The gene calls are TRBV7-9 and TRBJ2-2; TCRdb returns TRBD1, unconfirmable since there is no DNA. Germline V gene sequence: CDR1 SEHNR, CDR2 FQNEAQ (reference sequence). This CDR3 is 14 amino acids long.

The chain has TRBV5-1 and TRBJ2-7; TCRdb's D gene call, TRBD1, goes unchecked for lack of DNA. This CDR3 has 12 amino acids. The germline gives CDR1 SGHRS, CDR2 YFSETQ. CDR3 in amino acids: CASSRDNYEQYF.

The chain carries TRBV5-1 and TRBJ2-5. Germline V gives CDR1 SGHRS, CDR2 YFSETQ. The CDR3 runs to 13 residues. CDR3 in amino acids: CASSLGTEETQYF.

The chain's CDR3 is CASSYPLGIRNEQFF. This sequence joins TRBV6-2 or TRBV6-3 and TRBJ2-1; absent DNA, TCRdb's TRBD1 call cannot be checked. CDR1 and CDR2 (germline): MNHEY, SVGEGT. The CDR3 extends over 15 amino acids.

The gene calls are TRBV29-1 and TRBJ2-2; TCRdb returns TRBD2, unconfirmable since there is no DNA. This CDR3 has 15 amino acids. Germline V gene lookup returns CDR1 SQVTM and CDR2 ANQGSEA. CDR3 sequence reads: CSPLWGAPNTGELFF.

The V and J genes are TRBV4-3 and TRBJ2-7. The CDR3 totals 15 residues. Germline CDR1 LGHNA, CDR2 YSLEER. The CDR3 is CASSQDRDYRIEQYF.

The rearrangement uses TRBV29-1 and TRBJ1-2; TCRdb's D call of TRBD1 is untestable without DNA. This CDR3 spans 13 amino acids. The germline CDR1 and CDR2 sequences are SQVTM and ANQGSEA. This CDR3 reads CSVGEGARYGYTF.

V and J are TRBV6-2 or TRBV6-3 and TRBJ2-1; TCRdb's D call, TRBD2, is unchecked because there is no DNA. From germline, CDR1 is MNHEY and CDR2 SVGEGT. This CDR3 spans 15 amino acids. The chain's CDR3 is CASSYSGLGPLGQFF.

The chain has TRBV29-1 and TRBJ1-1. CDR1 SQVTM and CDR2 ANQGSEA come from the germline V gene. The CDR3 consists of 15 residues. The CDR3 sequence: CSVEKDLTSNTEAFF.

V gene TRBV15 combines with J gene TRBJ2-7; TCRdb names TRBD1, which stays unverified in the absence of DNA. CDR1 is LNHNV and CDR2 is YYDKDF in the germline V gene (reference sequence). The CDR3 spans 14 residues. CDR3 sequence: CATSRVGAVYEQYF. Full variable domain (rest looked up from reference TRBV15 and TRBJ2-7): DAMVIQNPRYQVTQFGKPVTLSCSQTLNHNVMYWYQQKSSQAPKLLFHYYDKDFNNEADTPDNFQSRRPNTSFCFLDIRSPGLGDTAMYLCATSRVGAVYEQYFGPGTRLTVT.

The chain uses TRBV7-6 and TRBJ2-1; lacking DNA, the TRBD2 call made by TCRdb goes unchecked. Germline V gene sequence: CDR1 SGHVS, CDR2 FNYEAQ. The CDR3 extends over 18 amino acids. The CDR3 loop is CASSLGTSGSLLGNEQFF.

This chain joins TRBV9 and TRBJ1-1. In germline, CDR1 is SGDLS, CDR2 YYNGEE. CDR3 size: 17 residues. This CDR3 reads CASSVDPTSGVNTEAFF.

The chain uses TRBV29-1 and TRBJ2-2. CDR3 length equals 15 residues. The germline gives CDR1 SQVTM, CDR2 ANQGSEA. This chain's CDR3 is CSVEEHLSNTGELFF.

This chain's CDR3 is CASSESPGREQYF. This chain joins TRBV6-1 and TRBJ2-7; TCRdb names TRBD1, which stays unverified in the absence of DNA. CDR1 and CDR2 (germline): MNHNS, SASEGT. CDR3 length: 13 amino acids.

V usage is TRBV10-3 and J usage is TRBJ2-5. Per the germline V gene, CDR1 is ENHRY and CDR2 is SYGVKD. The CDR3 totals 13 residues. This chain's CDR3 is CAISETRVETQYF.

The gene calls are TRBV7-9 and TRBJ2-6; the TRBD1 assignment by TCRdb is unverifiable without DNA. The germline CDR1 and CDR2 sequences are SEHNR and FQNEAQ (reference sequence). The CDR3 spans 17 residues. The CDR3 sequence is CASSFGTGGYGANVLTF. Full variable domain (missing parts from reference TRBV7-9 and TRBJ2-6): DTGVSQNPRHKITKRGQNVTFRCDPISEHNRLYWYRQTLGQGPEFLTYFQNEAQLEKSRLLSDRFSAERPKGSFSTLEIQRTEQGDSAMYLCASSFGTGGYGANVLTFGAGSRLTVL.

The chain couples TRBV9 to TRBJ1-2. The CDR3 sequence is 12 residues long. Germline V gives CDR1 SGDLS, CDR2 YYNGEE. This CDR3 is CASSAGTYGYTF.

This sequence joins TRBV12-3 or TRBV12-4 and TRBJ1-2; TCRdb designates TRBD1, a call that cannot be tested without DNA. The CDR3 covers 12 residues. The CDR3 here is CASTPSNYGYTF.

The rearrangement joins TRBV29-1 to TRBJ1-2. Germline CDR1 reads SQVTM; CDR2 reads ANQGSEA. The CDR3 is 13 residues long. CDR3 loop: CSVEKVQGYGYTF.

The chain's CDR3 is CASSGTVTYNEQFF. V usage is TRBV19 and J usage is TRBJ2-1; TCRdb's D call, TRBD1, is unchecked because there is no DNA. The CDR3 runs 14 residues. From germline, CDR1 is LNHDA and CDR2 SQIVND (reference sequence).

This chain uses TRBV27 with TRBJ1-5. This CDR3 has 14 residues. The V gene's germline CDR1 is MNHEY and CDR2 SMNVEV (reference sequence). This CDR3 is CASSFAGGNQPQHF.

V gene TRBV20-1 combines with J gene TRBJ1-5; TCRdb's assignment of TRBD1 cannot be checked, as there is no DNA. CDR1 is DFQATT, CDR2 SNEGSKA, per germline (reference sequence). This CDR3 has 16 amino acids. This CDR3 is CSARETGNWINQPQHF.

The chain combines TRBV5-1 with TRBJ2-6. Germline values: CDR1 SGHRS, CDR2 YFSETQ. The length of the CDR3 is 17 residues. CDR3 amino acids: CASSQRKSEPGANVLTF. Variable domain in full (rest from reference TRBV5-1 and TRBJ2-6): KAGVTQTPRYLIKTRGQQVTLSCSPISGHRSVSWYQQTPGQGLQFLFEYFSETQRNKGNFPGRFSGRQFSNSRSEMNVSTLELGDSALYLCASSQRKSEPGANVLTFGAGSRLTVL.